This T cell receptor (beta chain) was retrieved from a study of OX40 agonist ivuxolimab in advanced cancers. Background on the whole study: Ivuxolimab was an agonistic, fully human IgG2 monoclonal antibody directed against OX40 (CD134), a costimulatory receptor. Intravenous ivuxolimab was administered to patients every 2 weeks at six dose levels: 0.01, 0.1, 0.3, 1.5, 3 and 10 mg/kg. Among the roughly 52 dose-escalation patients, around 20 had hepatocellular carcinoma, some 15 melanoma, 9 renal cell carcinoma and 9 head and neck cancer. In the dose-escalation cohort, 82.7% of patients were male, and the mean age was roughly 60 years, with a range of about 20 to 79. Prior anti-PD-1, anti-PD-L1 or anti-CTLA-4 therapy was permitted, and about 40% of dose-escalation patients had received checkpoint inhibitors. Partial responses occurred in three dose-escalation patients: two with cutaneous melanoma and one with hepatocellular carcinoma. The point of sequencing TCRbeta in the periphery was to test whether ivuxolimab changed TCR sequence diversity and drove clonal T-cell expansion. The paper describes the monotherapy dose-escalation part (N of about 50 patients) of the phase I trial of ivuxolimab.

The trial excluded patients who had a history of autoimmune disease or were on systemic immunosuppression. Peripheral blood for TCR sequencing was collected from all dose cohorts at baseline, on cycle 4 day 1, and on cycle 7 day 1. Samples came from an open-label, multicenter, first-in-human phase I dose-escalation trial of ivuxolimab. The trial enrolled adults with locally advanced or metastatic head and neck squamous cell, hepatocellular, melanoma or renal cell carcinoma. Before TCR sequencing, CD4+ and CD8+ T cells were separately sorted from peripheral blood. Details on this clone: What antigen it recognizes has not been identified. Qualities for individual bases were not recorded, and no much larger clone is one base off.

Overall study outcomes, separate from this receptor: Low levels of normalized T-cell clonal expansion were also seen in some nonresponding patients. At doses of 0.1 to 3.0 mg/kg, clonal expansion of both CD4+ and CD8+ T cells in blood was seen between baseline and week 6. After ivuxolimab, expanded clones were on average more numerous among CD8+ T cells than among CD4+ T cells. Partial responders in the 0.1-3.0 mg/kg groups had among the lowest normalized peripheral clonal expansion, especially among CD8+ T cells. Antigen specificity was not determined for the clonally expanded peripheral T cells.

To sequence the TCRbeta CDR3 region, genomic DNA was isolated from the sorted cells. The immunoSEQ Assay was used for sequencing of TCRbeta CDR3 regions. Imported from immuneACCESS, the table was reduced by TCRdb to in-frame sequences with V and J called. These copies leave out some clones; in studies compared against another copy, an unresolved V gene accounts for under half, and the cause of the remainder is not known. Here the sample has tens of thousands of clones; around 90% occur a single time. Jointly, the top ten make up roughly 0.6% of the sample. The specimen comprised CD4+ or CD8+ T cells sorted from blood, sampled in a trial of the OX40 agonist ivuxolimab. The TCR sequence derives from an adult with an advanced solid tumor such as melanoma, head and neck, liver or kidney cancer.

The CDR3 reads as follows: CASSPNSDTEAFF. The sequence in DNA is TGTGCCAGCTCACCGAACAGTGATACTGAAGCTTTCTTT. The chain uses TRBV18 and TRBJ1-1, with an unclear D gene assignment. V lost 3 bases and J lost 5 bases; the stretch between them is 10 bases long. From its cysteine to its phenylalanine, the CDR3 spans 13 amino acids. Only the CDR3 portion is preserved as DNA: 39 bases, with reading frame beginning at the first base. Per the germline V gene, KGHSH is the CDR1 and LQKENI is the CDR2.